This T cell receptor (beta chain) appears in the sequencing data of a study of control samples from healthy donors and cancer patients. The CDR3 totals 19 residues. Method: immunoSEQ multiplex PCR; TCRdb's copy keeps in-frame clones and lacks some. The data hold some 150,000 clones, with about 90% observed a single time. This clone appeared a few times. The V gene is TRBV12-2, the J gene TRBJ1-3; TRBD1, the table's D call, lacks a check against the DNA. TRBV12-2 is tagged as a pseudogene. The origin of this receptor is a man aged 18 to 29 in good health. The material sequenced was blood. This CDR3 is CASRLEQGPPLSSGNTIYF. Written as DNA, the CDR3 is TGTGCAAGTCGCTTAGAACAGGGACCCCCGCTTAGCTCTGGAAACACCATATATTTT.